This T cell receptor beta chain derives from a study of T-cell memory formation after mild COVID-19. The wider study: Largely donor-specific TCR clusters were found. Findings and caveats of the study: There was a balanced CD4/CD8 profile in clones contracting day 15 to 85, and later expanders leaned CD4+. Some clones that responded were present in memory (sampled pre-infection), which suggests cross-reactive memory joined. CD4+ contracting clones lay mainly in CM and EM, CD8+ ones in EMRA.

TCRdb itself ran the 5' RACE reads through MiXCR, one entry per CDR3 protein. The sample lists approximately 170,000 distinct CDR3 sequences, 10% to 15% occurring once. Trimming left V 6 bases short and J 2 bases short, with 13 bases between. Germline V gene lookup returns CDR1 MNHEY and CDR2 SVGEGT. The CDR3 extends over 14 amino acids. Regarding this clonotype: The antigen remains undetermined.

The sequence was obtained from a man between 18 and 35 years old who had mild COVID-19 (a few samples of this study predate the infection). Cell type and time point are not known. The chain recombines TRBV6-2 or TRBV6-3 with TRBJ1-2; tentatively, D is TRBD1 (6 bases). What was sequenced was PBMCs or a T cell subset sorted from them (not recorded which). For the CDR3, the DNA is TGTGCCAGCAGAAAGCCAGGGGCGAACTATGGCTACACCTTC. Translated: CASRKPGANYGYTF.